The rows below give T cell receptor beta chains drawn from one sample of a study of blood T cell repertoires in COVID-19. Assay used: immunoSEQ multiplex PCR; TCRdb lists only in-frame clones, some missing. The repertoire holds 450,000 or so clones, with approximately 90% as singletons. Specimen: peripheral blood. Every receptor here comes from a man aged 18-30 years with COVID-19, enrolled during active disease. Both conserved end residues are part of each CDR3. Fields, in order: V gene, CDR3 protein.

>TRBV27
CASSFWGRDSHTQYF
>TRBV13
CASSPRTSGGDNQETQYF
>TRBV7-9
CASSLVQAQETQYF
>TRBV15
CATSRDLGANQPQHF
>TRBV5-4
CASSLGLAGITYEQYF
>TRBV5-4
CASSRDSKANYGYTF
>TRBV10-1
CASSETRQIYYEQYF
>TRBV28
CASTQPTGGWAQWF
>TRBV19
CASSIVGGTEAFF
>TRBV2
CASSEGQVNEKLFF
>TRBV3-1/TRBV3-2
CASSPDSFITDTQYF
>TRBV7-9
CASSPPTGGAAYEQYF
>TRBV7-2
CASSSPRDYEQYF
>TRBV12-3/TRBV12-4
CASSVDRVDEQYF
>TRBV2
CASSDPGSGETQYF
>TRBV7-2
CASSFFIKTGSHEQYF
>TRBV2
CASIKTGGYGYTF
>TRBV9
CASSGETGSDTQYF